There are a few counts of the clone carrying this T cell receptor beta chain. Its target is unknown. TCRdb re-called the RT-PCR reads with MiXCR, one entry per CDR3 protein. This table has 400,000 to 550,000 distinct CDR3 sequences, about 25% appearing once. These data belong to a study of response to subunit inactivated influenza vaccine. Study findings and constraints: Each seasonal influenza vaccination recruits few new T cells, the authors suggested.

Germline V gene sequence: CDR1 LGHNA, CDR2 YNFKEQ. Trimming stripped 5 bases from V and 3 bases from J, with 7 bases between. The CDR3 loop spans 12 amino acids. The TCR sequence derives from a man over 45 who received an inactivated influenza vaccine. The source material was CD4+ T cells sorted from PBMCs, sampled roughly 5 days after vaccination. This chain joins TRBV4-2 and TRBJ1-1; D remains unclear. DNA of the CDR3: TGTGCCAGCAGCAATGGTTACACTGAAGCTTTCTTT. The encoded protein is CASSNGYTEAFF.